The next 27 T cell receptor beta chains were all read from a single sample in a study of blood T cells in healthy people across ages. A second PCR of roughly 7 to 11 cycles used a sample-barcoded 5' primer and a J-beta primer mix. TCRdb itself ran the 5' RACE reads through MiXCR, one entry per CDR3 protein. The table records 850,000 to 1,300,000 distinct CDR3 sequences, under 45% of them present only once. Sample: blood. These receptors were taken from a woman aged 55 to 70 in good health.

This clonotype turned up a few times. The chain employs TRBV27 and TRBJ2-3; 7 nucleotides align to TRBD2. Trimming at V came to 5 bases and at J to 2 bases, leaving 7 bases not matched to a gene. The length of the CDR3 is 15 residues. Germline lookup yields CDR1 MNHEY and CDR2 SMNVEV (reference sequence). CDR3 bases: TGTGCCAGCAGTCTGAGGGAGGGCCCCACAGATACGCAGTATTTT. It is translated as CASSLREGPTDTQYF.

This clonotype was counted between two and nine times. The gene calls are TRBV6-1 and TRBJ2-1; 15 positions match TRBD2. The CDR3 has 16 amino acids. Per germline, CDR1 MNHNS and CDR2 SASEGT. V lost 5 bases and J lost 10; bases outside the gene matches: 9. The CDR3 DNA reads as TGTGCCAGCAGTACCGGGACTAGCGGGAGGCCGGGGGAGCAGTTCTTC. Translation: CASSTGTSGRPGEQFF.

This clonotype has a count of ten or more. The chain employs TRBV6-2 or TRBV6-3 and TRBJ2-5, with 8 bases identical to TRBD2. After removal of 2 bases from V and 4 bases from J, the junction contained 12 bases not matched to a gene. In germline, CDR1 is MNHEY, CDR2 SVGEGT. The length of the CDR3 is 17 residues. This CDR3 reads CASSYGVLAGKAETQYF. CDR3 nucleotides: TGTGCCAGCAGTTACGGCGTATTAGCGGGAAAGGCAGAGACCCAGTACTTC.

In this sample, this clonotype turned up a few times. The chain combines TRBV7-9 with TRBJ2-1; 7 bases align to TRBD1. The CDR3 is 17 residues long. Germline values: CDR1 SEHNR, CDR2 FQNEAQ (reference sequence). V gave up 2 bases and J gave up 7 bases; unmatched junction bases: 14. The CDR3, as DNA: TGTGCCAGCAGCTTAAGGGCTGGCCAGGGGGATTTGAATGAGCAGTTCTTC. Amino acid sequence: CASSLRAGQGDLNEQFF. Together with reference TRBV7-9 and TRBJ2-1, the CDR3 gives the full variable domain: DTGVSQNPRHKITKRGQNVTFRCDPISEHNRLYWYRQTLGQGPEFLTYFQNEAQLEKSRLLSDRFSAERPKGSFSTLEIQRTEQGDSAMYLCASSLRAGQGDLNEQFFGPGTRLTVL.

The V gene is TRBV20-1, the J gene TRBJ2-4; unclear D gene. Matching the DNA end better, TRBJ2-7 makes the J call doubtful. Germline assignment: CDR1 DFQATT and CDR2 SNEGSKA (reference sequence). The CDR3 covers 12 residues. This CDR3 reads CSASDKGYEQYF. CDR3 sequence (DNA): TGCAGTGCCAGCGACAAGGGCTACGAGCAGTACTTC.

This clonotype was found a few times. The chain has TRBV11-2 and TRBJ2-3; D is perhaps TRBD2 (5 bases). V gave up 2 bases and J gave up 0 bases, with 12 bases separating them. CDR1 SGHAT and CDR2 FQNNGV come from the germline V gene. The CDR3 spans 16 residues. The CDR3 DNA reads TGTGCCAGCAGCTTACAGACGGGGTCTAGCACAGATACGCAGTATTTT. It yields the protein CASSLQTGSSTDTQYF.

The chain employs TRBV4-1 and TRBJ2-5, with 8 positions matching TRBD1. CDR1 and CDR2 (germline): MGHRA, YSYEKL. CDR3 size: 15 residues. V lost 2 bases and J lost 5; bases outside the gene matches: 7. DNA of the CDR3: TGCGCCAGCAGCCAAAGGTGGACAGGGACGGAGACCCAGTACTTC. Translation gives CASSQRWTGTETQYF.

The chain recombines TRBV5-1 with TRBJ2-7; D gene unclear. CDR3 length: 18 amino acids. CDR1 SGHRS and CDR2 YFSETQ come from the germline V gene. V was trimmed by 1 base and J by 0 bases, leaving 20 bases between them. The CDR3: CASSLSPLGGLHSYEQYF. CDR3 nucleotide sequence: TGCGCCAGCAGCTTGTCCCCTCTTGGCGGCCTACACTCCTACGAGCAGTACTTC. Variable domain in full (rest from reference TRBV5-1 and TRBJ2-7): KAGVTQTPRYLIKTRGQQVTLSCSPISGHRSVSWYQQTPGQGLQFLFEYFSETQRNKGNFPGRFSGRQFSNSRSEMNVSTLELGDSALYLCASSLSPLGGLHSYEQYFGPGTRLTVT.

CDR3 DNA sequence: TGTGCCACCACCCCGGGACTAGCGAACTACGAGCAGTACTTC. Translated: CATTPGLANYEQYF. V is TRBV19 and J is TRBJ2-4; 10 bases are shared with TRBD2. Matching the DNA end better, TRBJ2-7 makes the J call doubtful. The CDR3 sequence is 14 residues long. The germline V gene has CDR1 LNHDA and CDR2 SQIVND (reference sequence).

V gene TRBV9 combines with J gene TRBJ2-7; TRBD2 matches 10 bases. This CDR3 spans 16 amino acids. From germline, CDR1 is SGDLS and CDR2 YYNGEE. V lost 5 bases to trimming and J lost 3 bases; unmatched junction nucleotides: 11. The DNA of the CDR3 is TGTGCCAGCAGTGAGACGGCCGGGACTAGCGACTACGAGCAGTACTTC. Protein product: CASSETAGTSDYEQYF.

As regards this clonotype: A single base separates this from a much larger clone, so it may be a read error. The CDR3 DNA follows: TGTGCCAGCAGTCTGGGACGGCGACTCGAGGGAGATACGCAGTATTTT. Translated, it gives CASSLGRRLEGDTQYF. V and J are TRBV12-3 or TRBV12-4 and TRBJ2-3, with D perhaps TRBD1 or TRBD2 (5 bases each). CDR3 size: 16 residues. Trimming pared 5 bases from V and 5 bases from J, leaving 20 bases between.

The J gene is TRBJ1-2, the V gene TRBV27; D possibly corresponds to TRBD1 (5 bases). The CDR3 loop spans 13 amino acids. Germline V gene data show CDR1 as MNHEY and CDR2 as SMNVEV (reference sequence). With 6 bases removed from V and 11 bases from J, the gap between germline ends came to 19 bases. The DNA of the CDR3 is TGTGCCAGCAGGTTGCAGGGAAGTATCGGATACACCTTC. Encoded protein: CASRLQGSIGYTF.

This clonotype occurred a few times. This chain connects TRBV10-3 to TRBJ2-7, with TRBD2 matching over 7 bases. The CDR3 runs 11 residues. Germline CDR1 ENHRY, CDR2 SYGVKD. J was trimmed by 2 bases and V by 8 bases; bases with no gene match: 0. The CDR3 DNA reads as TGTGCCATCGGACTAGCCTACGAGCAGTACTTC. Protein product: CAIGLAYEQYF.

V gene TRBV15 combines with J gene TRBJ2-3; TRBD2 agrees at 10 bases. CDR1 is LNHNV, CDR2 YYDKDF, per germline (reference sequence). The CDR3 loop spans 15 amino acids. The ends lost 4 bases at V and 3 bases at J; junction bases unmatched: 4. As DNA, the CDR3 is TGTGCCACCAGCACCCGGACTAGCGGTACAGATACGCAGTATTTT. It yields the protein CATSTRTSGTDTQYF.

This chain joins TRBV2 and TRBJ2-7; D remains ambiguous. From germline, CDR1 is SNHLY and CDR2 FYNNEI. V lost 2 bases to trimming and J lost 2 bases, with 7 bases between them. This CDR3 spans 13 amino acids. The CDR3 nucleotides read TGTGCCAGCAGTGAACCCCAGCCCTACGAGCAGTACTTC. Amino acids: CASSEPQPYEQYF.

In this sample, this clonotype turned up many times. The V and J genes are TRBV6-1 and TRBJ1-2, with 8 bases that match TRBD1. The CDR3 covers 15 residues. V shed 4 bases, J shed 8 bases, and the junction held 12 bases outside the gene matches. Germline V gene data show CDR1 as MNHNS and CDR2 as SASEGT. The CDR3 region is CASSGSGGAVSGYTF. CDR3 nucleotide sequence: TGTGCCAGCAGTGGCTCAGGGGGCGCAGTGAGCGGCTACACCTTC.

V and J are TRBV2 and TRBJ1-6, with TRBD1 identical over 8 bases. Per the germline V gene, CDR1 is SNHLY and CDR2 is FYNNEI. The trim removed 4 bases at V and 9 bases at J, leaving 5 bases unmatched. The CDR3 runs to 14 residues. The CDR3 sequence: CASSADRERSPLHF. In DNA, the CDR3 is TGTGCCAGCAGTGCGGACAGGGAGCGTTCACCCCTCCACTTT.

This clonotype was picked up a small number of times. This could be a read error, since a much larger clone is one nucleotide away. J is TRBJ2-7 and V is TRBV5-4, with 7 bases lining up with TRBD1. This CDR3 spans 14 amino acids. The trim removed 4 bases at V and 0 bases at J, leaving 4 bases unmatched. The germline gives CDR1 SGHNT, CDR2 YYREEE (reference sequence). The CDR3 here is CASSTGTVSYEQYF. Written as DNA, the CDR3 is TGTGCCAGCAGCACCGGGACAGTCTCCTACGAGCAGTACTTC.

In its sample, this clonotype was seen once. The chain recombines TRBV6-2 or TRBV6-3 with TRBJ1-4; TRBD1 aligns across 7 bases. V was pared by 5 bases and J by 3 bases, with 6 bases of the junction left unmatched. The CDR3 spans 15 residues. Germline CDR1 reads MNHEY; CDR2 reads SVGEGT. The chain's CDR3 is CASSDTGQSNEKLFF. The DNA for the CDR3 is TGTGCCAGCAGTGACACGGGACAGTCTAATGAAAAACTGTTTTTT.

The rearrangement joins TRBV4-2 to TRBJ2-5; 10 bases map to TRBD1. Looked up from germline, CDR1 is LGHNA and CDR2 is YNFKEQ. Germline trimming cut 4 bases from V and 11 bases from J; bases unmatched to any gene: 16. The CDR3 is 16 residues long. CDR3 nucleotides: TGTGCCAGCAGCCGGACGACAGGGGGCGGTGGTAATGAGCAGTACTTC. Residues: CASSRTTGGGGNEQYF.

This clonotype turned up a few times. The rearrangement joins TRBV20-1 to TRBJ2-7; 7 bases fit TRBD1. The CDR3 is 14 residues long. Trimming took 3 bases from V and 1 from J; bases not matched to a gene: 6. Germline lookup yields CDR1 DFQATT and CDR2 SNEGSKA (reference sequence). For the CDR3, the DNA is TGCAGTGCTAGTAGGGCAGGGGGTTCCTACGAGCAGTACTTC. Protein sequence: CSASRAGGSYEQYF.

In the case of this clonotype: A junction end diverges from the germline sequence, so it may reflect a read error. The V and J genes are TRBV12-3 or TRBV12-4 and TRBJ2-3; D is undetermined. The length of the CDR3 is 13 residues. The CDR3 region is CASRGAVGDTRYF. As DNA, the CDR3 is TGTGCCAGCAGAGGCGCCGTGGGTGATACGCGGTATTTT.

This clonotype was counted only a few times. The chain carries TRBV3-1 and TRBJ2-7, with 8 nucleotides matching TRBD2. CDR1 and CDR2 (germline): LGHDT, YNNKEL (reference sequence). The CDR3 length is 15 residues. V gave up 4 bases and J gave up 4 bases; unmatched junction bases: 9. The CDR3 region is CASSPRSGTYYEQYF. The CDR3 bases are TGTGCCAGCAGCCCCCGTAGCGGGACTTATTACGAGCAGTACTTC.

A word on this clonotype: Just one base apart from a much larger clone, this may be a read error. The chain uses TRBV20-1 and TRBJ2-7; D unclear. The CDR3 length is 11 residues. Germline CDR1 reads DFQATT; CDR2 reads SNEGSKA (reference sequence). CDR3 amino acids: CSAVFATERYF. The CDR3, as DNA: TGCAGTGCCGTTTTTGCTACCGAGCGGTACTTC.

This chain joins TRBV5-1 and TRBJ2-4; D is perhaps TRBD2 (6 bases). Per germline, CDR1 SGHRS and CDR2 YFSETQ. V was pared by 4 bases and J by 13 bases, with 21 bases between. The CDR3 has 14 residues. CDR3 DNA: TGCGCCAGCAGCACTGACGGGACTCCTGGCAAGCAGTACTTC. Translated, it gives CASSTDGTPGKQYF.

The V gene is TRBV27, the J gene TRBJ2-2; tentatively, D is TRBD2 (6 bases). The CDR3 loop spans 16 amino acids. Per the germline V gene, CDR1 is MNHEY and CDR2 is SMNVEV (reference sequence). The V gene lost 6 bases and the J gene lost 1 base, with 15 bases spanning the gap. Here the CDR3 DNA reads TGTGCCAGCAGCCCCCATTGGGGGGAGAACACCGGGGAGCTGTTTTTT. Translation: CASSPHWGENTGELFF.

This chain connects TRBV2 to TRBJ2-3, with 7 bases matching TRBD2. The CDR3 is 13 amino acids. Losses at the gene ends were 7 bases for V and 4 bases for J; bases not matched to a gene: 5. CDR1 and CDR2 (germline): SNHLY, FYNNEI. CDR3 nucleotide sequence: TGTGCCAGCATGGGGGGGTTGGCAGATACGCAGTATTTT. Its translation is CASMGGLADTQYF.